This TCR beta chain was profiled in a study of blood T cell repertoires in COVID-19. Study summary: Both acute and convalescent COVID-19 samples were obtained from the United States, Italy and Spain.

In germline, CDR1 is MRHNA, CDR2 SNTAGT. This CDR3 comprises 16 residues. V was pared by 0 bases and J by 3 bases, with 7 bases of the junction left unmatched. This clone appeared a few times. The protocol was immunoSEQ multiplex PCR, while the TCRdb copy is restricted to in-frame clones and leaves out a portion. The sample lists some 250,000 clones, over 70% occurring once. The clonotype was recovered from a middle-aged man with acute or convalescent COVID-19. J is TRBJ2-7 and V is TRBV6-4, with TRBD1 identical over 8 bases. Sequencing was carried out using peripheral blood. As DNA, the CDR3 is TGTGCCAGCAGTGACTCGAAAGTAGACAGGGGCTACGAGCAGTACTTC. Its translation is CASSDSKVDRGYEQYF.